Listed below are T cell receptor beta chains from one sample, sequenced in a study of shared clonotypes between healthy human individuals. Assay used: immunoSEQ multiplex PCR; TCRdb lists only in-frame clones, some missing. Among some 2,100,000 clones listed, more than 90% were seen once. Sequenced material: naive CD4+ T cells sorted from blood. The receptors come from a man between 18 and 35 years old in good health. Each CDR3 is given with its conserved first and last residue. A D gene is named only where the DNA matches it firmly. The listing skips clone size in some rows; elsewhere it reads once, few, many or a size class.

CDR3aa	CDR3nt	j_gene	v_gene	d_gene	len	abundance
CASSLSFNTYEQYF	TGTGCCAGCAGCTTGTCTTTTAATACCTACGAGCAGTACTTC	TRBJ2-7	TRBV5-4	.	14	.
CASTPGQGAYEQYF	TGTGCCAGCACCCCGGGACAGGGGGCCTACGAGCAGTACTTC	TRBJ2-7	TRBV2	TRBD1	14	.
CASISRNYGYTF	TGTGCCAGCATCTCGCGTAACTATGGCTACACCTTC	TRBJ1-2	TRBV28	.	12	few
CAAVRDSEAFF	TGTGCCGCGGTCCGTGATTCTGAAGCTTTCTTT	TRBJ1-1	TRBV10-3	.	11	.
CASSQLDRVNTEAFF	TGCGCCAGCAGCCAGCTCGACAGGGTGAACACTGAAGCTTTCTTT	TRBJ1-1	TRBV4-1	TRBD1	15	.
CASSKNNYEQYF	TGCGCCAGCTCTAAAAACAACTACGAGCAGTACTTC	TRBJ2-7	TRBV5-1	.	12	.
CASSESRVSVSYEQYF	TGTGCCAGCAGTGAATCTAGGGTGTCGGTCTCCTACGAGCAGTACTTC	TRBJ2-7	TRBV2	.	16	.
CASSPGQGSTEAFF	TGTGCCAGCAGCCCGGGACAGGGTAGCACTGAAGCTTTCTTT	TRBJ1-1	TRBV7-2	TRBD1	14	.
CASSSLSQGNYGYTF	TGTGCCAGCAGCTCCCTCAGTCAGGGAAACTATGGCTACACCTTC	TRBJ1-2	TRBV7-9	.	15	.
CASSPGQGAYEQYF	TGTGCCAGCTCACCCGGACAGGGCGCCTACGAGCAGTACTTC	TRBJ2-7	TRBV18	TRBD1	14	.
CASSFTRGGEQYF	TGTGCCAGCAGCTTCACCAGGGGCGGCGAGCAGTACTTC	TRBJ2-7	TRBV7-9	.	13	once
CASSLTGTTSYNEQFF	TGTGCCAGCAGCTTGACCGGGACCACCTCCTACAATGAGCAGTTCTTC	TRBJ2-1	TRBV7-2	.	16	.
CASSQECPAAYEQYF	TGCGCCAGCAGCCAAGAGTGTCCAGCGGCCTACGAGCAGTACTTC	TRBJ2-7	TRBV4-1	.	15	.
CATSRVPGYEQYF	TGTGCCACCAGCAGAGTTCCGGGCTACGAGCAGTACTTC	TRBJ2-7	TRBV15	.	13	.
CASSLAGFGTEAFF	TGTGCCAGCAGCTTGGCAGGGTTTGGGACTGAAGCTTTCTTT	TRBJ1-1	TRBV5-4	.	14	.
CASTQVTAVVNQPQHF	TGTGCCAGCACTCAGGTAACGGCGGTAGTCAATCAGCCCCAGCATTTT	TRBJ1-5	TRBV28	.	16	.
CASSALVEQYF	TGTGCCAGCAGCGCCCTCGTCGAGCAGTACTTC	TRBJ2-7	TRBV7-9	.	11	.
CASSQGTGGVSTEAFF	TGCGCCAGCAGCCAGGGGACAGGGGGCGTGAGCACTGAAGCTTTCTTT	TRBJ1-1	TRBV4-3	TRBD1	16	.
CASMRSAASSYNSPLHF	TGTGCCAGCATGCGGAGTGCAGCAAGCTCCTATAATTCACCCCTCCACTTT	TRBJ1-6	TRBV2	.	17	few
CASIAQGARTDTQYF	TGTGCCAGCATCGCACAGGGGGCGAGGACAGATACGCAGTATTTT	TRBJ2-3	TRBV6-4	TRBD1	15	.
CASSSLAPYEQYF	TGTGCCAGCAGTTCACTAGCGCCCTACGAGCAGTACTTC	TRBJ2-7	TRBV28	TRBD2	13	.
CASRTTGGEAFF	TGTGCCAGCAGGACGACAGGGGGTGAGGCTTTCTTT	TRBJ1-1	TRBV27	TRBD1	12	once
CAISEANTQYF	TGTGCCATCAGTGAGGCCAATACGCAGTATTTT	TRBJ2-3	TRBV10-3	.	11	.
CASSPTQVSTDTQYF	TGTGCCAGCAGCCCTACTCAGGTTAGCACAGATACGCAGTATTTT	TRBJ2-3	TRBV5-4	.	15	.